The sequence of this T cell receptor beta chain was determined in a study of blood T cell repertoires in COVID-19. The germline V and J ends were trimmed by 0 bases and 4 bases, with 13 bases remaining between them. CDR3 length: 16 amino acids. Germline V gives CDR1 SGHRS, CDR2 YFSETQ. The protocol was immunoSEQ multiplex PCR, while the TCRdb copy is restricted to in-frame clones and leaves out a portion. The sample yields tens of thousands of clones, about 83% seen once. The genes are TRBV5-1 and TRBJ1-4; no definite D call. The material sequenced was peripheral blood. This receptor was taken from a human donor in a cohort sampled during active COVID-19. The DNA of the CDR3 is TGCGCCAGCAGCTTGGGGGCCGCAGCAAATAATGAAAAACTGTTTTTT. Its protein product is CASSLGAAANNEKLFF.